This paragraph covers one T cell receptor beta chain sequence. What it recognizes is unknown. TCRdb ran MiXCR on the RACE reads and lists one entry per CDR3 protein. Here the sample spans 97,000 or so distinct CDR3 sequences, less than 35% being singletons. The record originates from a study of human T cells and chemical hapten exposure. Study in general: A patient group, mainly female, showed alopecia areata, totalis or universalis. Largely, small differences in pooled library volume made per-sample TCR yields vary. Study-wide results and limits: Among expanded TCRs, significantly more large CDR3 similarity clusters formed than among controls.

The CDR3 consists of 14 residues. V was pared by 8 bases and J by 2 bases, with 6 bases of the junction left unmatched. CDR1 and CDR2 (germline): SQVTM, ANQGSEA. Time point noted: patch test 3, about 24 weeks after DPC sensitization. Regarding treatment: therapeutic diphenylcyclopropenone sensitization with weekly scalp DPC. The clonotype was recovered from a man aged 40-50 years with alopecia areata. Some clones in this sample may be carry-over from other donors' samples. The sample here was whole blood, taken in connection with sensitization to the hapten diphenylcyclopropenone (DPC). The V gene is TRBV29-1, the J gene TRBJ2-3, with 11 positions matching TRBD2. Here the CDR3 reads CSTRLAGSTDTQYF. For the CDR3, the DNA is TGCAGCACCCGACTAGCGGGGTCCACAGATACGCAGTATTTT.